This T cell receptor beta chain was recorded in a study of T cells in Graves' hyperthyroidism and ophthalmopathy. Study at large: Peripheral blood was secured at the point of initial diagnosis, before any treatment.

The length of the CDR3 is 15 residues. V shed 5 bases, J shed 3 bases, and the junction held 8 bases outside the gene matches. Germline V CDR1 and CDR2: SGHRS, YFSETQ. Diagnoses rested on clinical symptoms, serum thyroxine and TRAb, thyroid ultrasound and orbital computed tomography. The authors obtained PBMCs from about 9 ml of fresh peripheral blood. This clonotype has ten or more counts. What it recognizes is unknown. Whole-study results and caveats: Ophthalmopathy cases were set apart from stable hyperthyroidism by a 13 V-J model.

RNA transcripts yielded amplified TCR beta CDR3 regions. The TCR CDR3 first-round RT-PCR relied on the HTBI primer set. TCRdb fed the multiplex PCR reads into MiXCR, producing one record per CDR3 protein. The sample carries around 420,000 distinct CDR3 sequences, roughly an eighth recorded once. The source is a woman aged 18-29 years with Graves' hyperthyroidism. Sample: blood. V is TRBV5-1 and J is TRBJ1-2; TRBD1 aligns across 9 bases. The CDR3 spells CASRGTGTGYYGYTF. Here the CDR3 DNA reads TGCGCCAGCAGAGGGACCGGGACAGGGTACTATGGCTACACCTTC.